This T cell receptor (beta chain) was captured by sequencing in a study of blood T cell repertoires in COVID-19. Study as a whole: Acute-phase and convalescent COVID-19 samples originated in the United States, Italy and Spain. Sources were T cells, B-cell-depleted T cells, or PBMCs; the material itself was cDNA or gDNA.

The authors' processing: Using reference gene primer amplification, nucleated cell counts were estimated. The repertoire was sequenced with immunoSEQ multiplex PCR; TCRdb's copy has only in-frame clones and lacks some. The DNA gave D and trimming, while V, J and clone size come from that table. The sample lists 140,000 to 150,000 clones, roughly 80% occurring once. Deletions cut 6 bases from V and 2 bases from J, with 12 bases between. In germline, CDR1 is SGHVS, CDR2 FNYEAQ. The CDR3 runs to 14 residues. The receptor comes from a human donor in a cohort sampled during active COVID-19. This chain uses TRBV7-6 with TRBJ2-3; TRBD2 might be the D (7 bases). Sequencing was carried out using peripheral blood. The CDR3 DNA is TGTGCCAGCAGTAGGGGGGGTACCACAGATACGCAGTATTTT. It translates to CASSRGGTTDTQYF.